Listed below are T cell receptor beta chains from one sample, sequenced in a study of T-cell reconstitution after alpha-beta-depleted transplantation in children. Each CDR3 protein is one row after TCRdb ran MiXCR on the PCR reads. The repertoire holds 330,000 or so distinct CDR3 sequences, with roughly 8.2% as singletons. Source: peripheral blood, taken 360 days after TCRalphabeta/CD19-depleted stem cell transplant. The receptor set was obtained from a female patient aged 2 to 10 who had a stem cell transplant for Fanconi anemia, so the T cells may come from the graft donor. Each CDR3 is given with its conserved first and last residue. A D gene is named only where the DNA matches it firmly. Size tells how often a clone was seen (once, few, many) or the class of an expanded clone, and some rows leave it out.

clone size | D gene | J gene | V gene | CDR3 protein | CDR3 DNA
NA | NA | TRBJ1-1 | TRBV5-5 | CASSLGVVAEAFF | TGTGCCAGCAGCTTGGGTGTGGTTGCTGAAGCTTTCTTT
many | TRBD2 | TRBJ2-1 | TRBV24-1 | CATSGTSLANEQFF | TGTGCCACCAGTGGGACTAGTTTAGCCAATGAGCAGTTCTTC
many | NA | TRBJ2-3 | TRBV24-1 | CATSESLGYWDTDTQYF | TGTGCCACCAGTGAATCACTAGGGTATTGGGACACAGATACGCAGTATTTT
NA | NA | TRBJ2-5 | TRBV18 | CASSPLRLQETQYF | TGTGCCAGCTCACCACTCAGGCTCCAAGAGACCCAGTACTTC
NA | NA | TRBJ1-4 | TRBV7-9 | CASSPGGGNEKLFF | TGTGCCAGCAGCCCGGGAGGTGGTAATGAAAAACTGTTTTTT
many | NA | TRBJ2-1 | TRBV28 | CASSTPYEQFF | TGTGCCAGCAGCACTCCCTATGAGCAGTTCTTC
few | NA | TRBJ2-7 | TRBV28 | CASSSQGISGQYF | TGTGCCAGCAGTTCACAGGGTATATCGGGGCAGTACTTC
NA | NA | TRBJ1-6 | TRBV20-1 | CSARKRIGSYNSPLHF | TGCAGTGCAAGGAAAAGGATAGGCTCCTATAATTCACCCCTCCACTTT
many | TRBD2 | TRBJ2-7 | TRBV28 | CASRSASGRTSYEQYF | TGTGCCAGCAGGTCAGCTAGCGGGAGGACCTCCTACGAGCAGTACTTC
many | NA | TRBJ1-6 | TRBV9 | CASSVVGGPNSPLHF | TGTGCCAGCAGCGTAGTCGGCGGCCCAAATTCACCCCTCCACTTT
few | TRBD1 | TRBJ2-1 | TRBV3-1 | CASSHGTGPKAGFF | TGTGCCAGCAGCCACGGGACAGGGCCTAAAGCGGGGTTCTTC
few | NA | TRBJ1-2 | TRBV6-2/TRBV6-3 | CASSYSVVYGYTF | TGTGCCAGCAGTTACTCCGTAGTCTATGGCTACACCTTC
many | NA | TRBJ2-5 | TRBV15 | CATSRDLVETQYF | TGTGCCACCAGCAGAGATTTGGTAGAGACCCAGTACTTC
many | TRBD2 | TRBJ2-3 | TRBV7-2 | CASSFFPGLWADTQYF | TGTGCCAGCAGCTTCTTCCCGGGACTATGGGCAGATACGCAGTATTTT
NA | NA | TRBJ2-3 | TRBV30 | CAWSVLGRGRQYF | TGTGCCTGGAGTGTACTGGGCCGTGGAAGGCAGTATTTT
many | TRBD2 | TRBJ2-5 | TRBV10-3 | CAIRGSNSGGSRTRQETQYF | TGTGCCATCAGAGGATCGAATAGCGGGGGGTCCCGTACGCGCCAAGAGACCCAGTACTTC
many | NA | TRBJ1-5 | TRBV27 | CASSKSQRGDQPQHF | TGTGCCAGCAGCAAATCACAGCGAGGGGATCAGCCCCAGCATTTT
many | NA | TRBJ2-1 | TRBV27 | CASSLVWDNEQFF | TGTGCCAGCAGTTTGGTGTGGGACAATGAGCAGTTCTTC
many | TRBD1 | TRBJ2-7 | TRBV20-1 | CSARLQGASYEQYF | TGCAGTGCTAGACTCCAGGGGGCTAGCTACGAGCAGTACTTC
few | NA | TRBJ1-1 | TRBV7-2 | CASSLVSHLNTEAFF | TGTGCCAGCAGCTTAGTGAGCCACCTGAACACTGAAGCTTTCTTT
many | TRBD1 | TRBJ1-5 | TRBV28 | CASSLDREVDQPQHF | TGTGCCAGCAGTCTAGACAGGGAAGTGGATCAGCCCCAGCATTTT
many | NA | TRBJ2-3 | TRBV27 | CASSQRGGDTQYF | TGTGCCAGCAGTCAAAGGGGTGGGGATACGCAGTATTTT
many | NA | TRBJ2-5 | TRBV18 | CASSPTLTQETQYF | TGTGCCAGCTCGCCCACCCTCACTCAAGAGACCCAGTACTTC
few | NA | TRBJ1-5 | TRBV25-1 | CASSEGGRGGQPQHF | TGTGCCAGCAGTGAGGGAGGGAGAGGCGGTCAGCCCCAGCATTTT
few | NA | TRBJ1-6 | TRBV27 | CASSLSRVNNSPLHF | TGTGCCAGCAGTCTCTCTAGGGTGAATAATTCACCCCTCCACTTT
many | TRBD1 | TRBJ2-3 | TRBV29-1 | CSVFRDSRGTDTQYF | TGCAGCGTTTTCAGGGACAGCCGCGGCACAGATACGCAGTATTTT
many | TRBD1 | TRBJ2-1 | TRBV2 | CASTRTGEYNEQFF | TGTGCCAGCACCAGGACAGGGGAGTACAATGAGCAGTTCTTC
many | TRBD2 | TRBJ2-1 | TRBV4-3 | CASSQDISLGLAGAQTKYNEQFF | TGCGCCAGCAGCCAAGATATAAGTCTTGGACTAGCGGGGGCCCAGACCAAGTACAATGAGCAGTTCTTC
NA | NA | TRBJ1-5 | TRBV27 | CASSLREGQPQHF | TGTGCCAGCAGTTTGAGGGAGGGTCAGCCCCAGCATTTT
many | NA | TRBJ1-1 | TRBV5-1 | CASSQRVLNTEAFF | TGCGCCAGCAGTCAAAGGGTTTTGAACACTGAAGCTTTCTTT
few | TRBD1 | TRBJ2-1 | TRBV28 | CASSLRDRAYNEQFF | TGTGCCAGCAGTCTTAGGGACAGGGCTTACAATGAGCAGTTCTTC
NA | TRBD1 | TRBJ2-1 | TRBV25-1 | CASSEVDRARGGQFF | TGTGCCAGCAGTGAGGTGGACAGGGCTCGGGGTGGGCAGTTCTTC
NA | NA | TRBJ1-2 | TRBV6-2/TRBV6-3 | CASSLRGRNYGYTF | TGTGCCAGCAGTTTAAGAGGACGTAACTATGGCTACACCTTC
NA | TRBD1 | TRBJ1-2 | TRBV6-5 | CASSYRDRGYGYTF | TGTGCCAGCAGTTACCGGGACAGGGGGTATGGCTACACCTTC
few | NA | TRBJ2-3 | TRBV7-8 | CASSQKGVGSTDTQYF | TGTGCCAGCAGCCAAAAGGGGGTCGGGAGCACAGATACGCAGTATTTT
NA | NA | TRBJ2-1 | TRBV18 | CASSNTHKPYNEQFF | TGTGCCAGCTCAAACACCCATAAACCCTACAATGAGCAGTTCTTC
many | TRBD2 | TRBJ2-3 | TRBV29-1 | CSVEGLAGSNTDTQYF | TGCAGCGTTGAAGGACTAGCGGGGAGTAACACAGATACGCAGTATTTT
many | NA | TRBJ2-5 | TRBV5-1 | CASSGEGQETQYF | TGCGCCAGCAGCGGGGAAGGGCAAGAGACCCAGTACTTC
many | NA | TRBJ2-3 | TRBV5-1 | CASSLLGGTDTQYF | TGCGCCAGCAGCTTGCTGGGGGGAACAGATACGCAGTATTTT
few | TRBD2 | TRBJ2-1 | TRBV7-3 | CASSPLGGAGGRNEQFF | TGTGCCAGCAGCCCTCTCGGGGGAGCGGGGGGTAGGAATGAGCAGTTCTTC
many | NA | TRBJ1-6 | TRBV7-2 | CASSLTGPGSPLHF | TGTGCCAGCAGCTTAACAGGTCCTGGTTCACCCCTCCACTTT
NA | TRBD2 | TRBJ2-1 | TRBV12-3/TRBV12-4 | CASSWGGGYNEQFF | TGTGCCAGCAGTTGGGGGGGGGGCTACAATGAGCAGTTCTTC
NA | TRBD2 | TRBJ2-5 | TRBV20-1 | CSAGLLAGGPRETQYF | TGCAGTGCTGGACTCTTAGCGGGGGGGCCGCGAGAGACCCAGTACTTC